This entry concerns a single TCR beta chain. The sample belongs to a study of shared clonotypes between healthy human individuals. The assay was immunoSEQ multiplex PCR, and TCRdb's table has in-frame clones only and misses some. This sample has roughly 530,000 clones, with roughly 95% found just once. Trimming removed 3 bases at V and 7 bases at J, with 15 bases between. Germline V CDR1 and CDR2: MGHDK, SYGVNS. The CDR3 length is 15 residues. This clonotype was obtained from a woman aged 25 to 39 in good health. The sequencing sample was made of naive CD4+ T cells sorted from blood. Subset indicated: CD45RA+ positively selected. V and J are TRBV25-1 and TRBJ1-4; possible D gene TRBD1, 6 bases. In DNA form, the CDR3 reads TGTGCCAGCAGTGATAGGGGGGGGATCGGTGAAAAACTGTTTTTT. It specifies CASSDRGGIGEKLFF.